The 5 T cell receptor beta chains in this list originate from one sample, sequenced in a study of beta chain features in type 1 diabetes. The study's findings and limits: Researchers report that Type 1 diabetes patients had moderately but significantly shorter TCRB CDR3s across all four CD4+ subsets.

Reverse transcribing all isolated RNA meant expressed TCRB transcripts were sequenced. The method was immunoSEQ multiplex PCR; TCRdb's version includes in-frame clones alone and lacks a portion of them. This sample has about 700,000 clones, with under 15% found just once. Their cognate antigens are unknown. Sequencing input: naive CD4+ T cells from blood. These receptors were obtained from a man younger than 35 with type 1 diabetes.

This clone was seen just once. J is TRBJ2-2 and V is TRBV27; tentatively, D is TRBD1 (6 bases). From germline, CDR1 is MNHEY and CDR2 SMNVEV (reference sequence). V was cut by 0 bases and J by 4 bases, with 9 bases left in between. CDR3 length: 15 residues. CDR3 region: CASSLSAGATGELFF. CDR3 DNA: TGTGCCAGCAGTTTATCGGCAGGGGCCACCGGGGAGCTGTTTTTT.

The J gene is TRBJ1-1, the V gene TRBV30; 7 bases fit TRBD1. Germline loops: CDR1 GTSNPN, CDR2 SVGIG (reference sequence). V lost 3 bases to trimming and J lost 2 bases; unmatched junction nucleotides: 6. This CDR3 is 14 amino acids long. CDR3 protein: CAWSHGTANTEAFF. CDR3 sequence (DNA): TGTGCCTGGAGCCACGGGACAGCCAACACTGAAGCTTTCTTT.

This clone was observed a few times. This chain joins TRBV27 and TRBJ1-5, with TRBD1 matching over 7 bases. Germline V gene lookup returns CDR1 MNHEY and CDR2 SMNVEV (reference sequence). The V segment lost 3 bases and the J segment 2 bases; nucleotides outside the gene matches: 1. This CDR3 is built from 14 residues. This CDR3 reads CASSFTGGNQPQHF. The CDR3, as DNA: TGTGCCAGCAGTTTTACAGGGGGCAATCAGCCCCAGCATTTT.

This clone was recorded a few times. Other DNA sequences in this specimen translate into the identical CDR3. The chain joins TRBV11-2 to TRBJ2-5; D gene unclear. Trimming took off 3 bases at V and 2 bases at J, with 1 base between the two ends. The CDR3 runs 11 residues. Germline CDR1 and CDR2: SGHAT and FQNNGV. The CDR3 bases are TGTGCCAGCAGCTTTCAAGAGACCCAGTACTTC. As protein: CASSFQETQYF.

This clone has just a few counts. CDR3 coding DNA: TGTGCCTGGGACAGGGATCGTGGCTACACCTTC. Protein: CAWDRDRGYTF. The gene calls are TRBV30 and TRBJ1-2, with 7 bases matching TRBD1. This CDR3 is 11 amino acids long. Germline V gives CDR1 GTSNPN, CDR2 SVGIG (reference sequence). Trimming took 5 bases from V and 7 from J; bases not matched to a gene: 4.